The present T cell receptor beta chain was sequenced within a study of patients and donors after allogeneic stem cell transplantation. CDR3 length: 13 residues. V shed 6 bases and J 8 bases; nucleotides not matched to a gene: 9. CDR1 is MNHEY and CDR2 is SVGEGT in the germline V gene. TCRdb re-analysed the RT-PCR reads in MiXCR, keeping a single row per CDR3 protein. The profile shows 200,000 to 250,000 distinct CDR3 sequences, roughly two fifths of them singletons. Material: blood, either unsorted or a sorted T cell fraction (not recorded which). V is TRBV6-2 or TRBV6-3 and J is TRBJ1-2; 7 nucleotides line up with TRBD1. The clonotype originates from a human donor who was either an allogeneic HSCT recipient or a stem cell or donor lymphocyte infusion donor (not recorded which). It is not recorded whose cells these are; they may come from a transplant donor. DNA for the CDR3: TGTGCCAGCAGGGGACAGACCCTTCACGGCTACACCTTC. Translation gives CASRGQTLHGYTF.